This T cell receptor beta chain was sequenced for a study of blood T cell repertoires in COVID-19. Turning to the study itself: PBMCs, B-cell-depleted T cells, or T cells provided the cDNA or gDNA that made up the material.

Authors' methods: It was from reference gene primer amplification that nucleated cell counts were estimated. Assay: immunoSEQ multiplex PCR; the TCRdb copy retains only in-frame clones and omits some. The V and J calls and clone size come from that table; D and trimming were worked out from the DNA. The table lists just over 150,000 clones, about 90% of them singletons, with 4.8% in the top ten. Germline V gene data show CDR1 as ENHRY and CDR2 as SYGVKD. V trimming: 6 bases; J trimming: 0 bases; junction bases outside the gene matches: 2. This CDR3 has 14 amino acids. The sample taken for sequencing was peripheral blood. This clonotype was sampled from a man younger than 45 with COVID-19, enrolled during active disease. V usage is TRBV10-3 and J usage is TRBJ2-3; 8 bases agree with TRBD1. The CDR3 loop is CAIRDRASTDTQYF. CDR3 coding DNA: TGTGCCATCAGGGACAGGGCTAGCACAGATACGCAGTATTTT.